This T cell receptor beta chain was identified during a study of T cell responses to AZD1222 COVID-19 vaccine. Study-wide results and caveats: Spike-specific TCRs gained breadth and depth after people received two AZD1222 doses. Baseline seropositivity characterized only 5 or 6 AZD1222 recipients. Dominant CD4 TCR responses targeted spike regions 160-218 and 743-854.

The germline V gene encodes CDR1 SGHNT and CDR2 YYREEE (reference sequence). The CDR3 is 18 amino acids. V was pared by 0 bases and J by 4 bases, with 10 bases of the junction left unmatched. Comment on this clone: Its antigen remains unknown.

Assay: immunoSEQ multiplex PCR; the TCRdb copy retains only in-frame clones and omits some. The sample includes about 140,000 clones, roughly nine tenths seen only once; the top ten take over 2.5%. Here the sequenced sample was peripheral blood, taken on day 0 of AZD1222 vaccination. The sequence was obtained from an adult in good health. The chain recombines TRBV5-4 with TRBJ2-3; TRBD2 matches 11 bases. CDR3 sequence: CASSLGLAGRGGADTQYF. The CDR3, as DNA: TGTGCCAGCAGCTTGGGACTAGCGGGGCGAGGAGGGGCAGATACGCAGTATTTT.